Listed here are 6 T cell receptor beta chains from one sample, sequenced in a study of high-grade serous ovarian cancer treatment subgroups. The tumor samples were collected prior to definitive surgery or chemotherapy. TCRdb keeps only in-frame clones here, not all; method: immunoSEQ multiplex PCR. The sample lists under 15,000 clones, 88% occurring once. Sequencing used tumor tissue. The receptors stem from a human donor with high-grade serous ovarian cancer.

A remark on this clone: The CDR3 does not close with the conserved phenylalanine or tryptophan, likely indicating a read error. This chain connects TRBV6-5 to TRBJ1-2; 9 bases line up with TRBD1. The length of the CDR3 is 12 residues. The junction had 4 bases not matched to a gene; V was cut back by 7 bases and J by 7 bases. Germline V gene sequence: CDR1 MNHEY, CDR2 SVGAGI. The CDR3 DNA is TGTGCCAGCACCCGGGACAGGGTTGGCTACACCCTC. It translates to CASTRDRVGYTL.

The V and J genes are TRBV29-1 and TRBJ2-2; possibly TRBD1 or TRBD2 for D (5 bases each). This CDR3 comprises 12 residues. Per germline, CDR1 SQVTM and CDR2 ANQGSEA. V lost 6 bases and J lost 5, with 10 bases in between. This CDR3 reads CSVTWGTGELFF. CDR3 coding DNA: TGCAGCGTAACTTGGGGGACCGGGGAGCTGTTTTTT.

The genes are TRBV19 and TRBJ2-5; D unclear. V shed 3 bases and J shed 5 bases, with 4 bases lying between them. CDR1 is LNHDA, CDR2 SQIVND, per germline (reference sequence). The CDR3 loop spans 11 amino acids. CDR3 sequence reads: CASSIKETQYF. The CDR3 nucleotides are TGTGCCAGTAGTATCAAGGAGACCCAGTACTTC.

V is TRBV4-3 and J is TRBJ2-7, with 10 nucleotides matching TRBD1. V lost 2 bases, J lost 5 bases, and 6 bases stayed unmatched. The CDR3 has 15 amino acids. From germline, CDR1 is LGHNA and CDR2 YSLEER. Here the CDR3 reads CASSQLGQGRNEQYF. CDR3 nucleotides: TGCGCCAGCAGCCAATTGGGACAGGGGAGGAACGAGCAGTACTTC.

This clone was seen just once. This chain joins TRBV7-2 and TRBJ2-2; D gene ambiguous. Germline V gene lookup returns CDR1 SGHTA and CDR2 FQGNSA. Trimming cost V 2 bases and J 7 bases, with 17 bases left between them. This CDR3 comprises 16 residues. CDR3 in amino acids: CASSLPYRQVVGELFF. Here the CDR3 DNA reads TGTGCCAGCAGCTTACCCTACCGGCAGGTGGTCGGGGAGCTGTTTTTT. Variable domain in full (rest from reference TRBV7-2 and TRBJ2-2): GAGVSQSPSNKVTEKGKDVELRCDPISGHTALYWYRQSLGQGLEFLIYFQGNSAPDKSGLPSDRFSAERTGGSVSTLTIQRTQQEDSAVYLCASSLPYRQVVGELFFGEGSRLTVL.

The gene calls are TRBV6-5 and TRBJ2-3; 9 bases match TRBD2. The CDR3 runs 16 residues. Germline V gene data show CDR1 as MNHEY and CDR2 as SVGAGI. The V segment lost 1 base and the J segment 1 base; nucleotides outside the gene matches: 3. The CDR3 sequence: CASSYLAGAGTDTQYF. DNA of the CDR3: TGTGCCAGCAGTTACTTAGCGGGGGCCGGCACAGATACGCAGTATTTT.